This record looks at one T cell receptor beta chain sequence and its context. This specimen belongs to a study of blood T cell repertoires in COVID-19. The overall study: Sites in the United States, Italy and Spain provided acute and convalescent COVID-19 samples.

Authors' processing steps: Reference gene primer amplification in the assay estimated nucleated cell counts. TCRdb's table, derived via immunoSEQ multiplex PCR, lists solely in-frame clones and lacks some. V and J calls and clone size follow that table, whereas D and trimming were derived from the DNA. This sample has roughly 100,000 clones, with roughly 90% found just once. The germline gives CDR1 MNHNS, CDR2 SASEGT. Trimming pared 4 bases from V and 1 base from J, leaving 11 bases between. CDR3 size: 16 residues. Material: peripheral blood. The genes are TRBV6-1 and TRBJ1-6; D call uncertain. This sequence was found in a woman aged 45 to 65 with COVID-19, enrolled during active disease. In DNA, the CDR3 is TGTGCCAGCAGTGCCGGACTGCCGTCCTATAATTCACCCCTCCACTTT. This encodes CASSAGLPSYNSPLHF.